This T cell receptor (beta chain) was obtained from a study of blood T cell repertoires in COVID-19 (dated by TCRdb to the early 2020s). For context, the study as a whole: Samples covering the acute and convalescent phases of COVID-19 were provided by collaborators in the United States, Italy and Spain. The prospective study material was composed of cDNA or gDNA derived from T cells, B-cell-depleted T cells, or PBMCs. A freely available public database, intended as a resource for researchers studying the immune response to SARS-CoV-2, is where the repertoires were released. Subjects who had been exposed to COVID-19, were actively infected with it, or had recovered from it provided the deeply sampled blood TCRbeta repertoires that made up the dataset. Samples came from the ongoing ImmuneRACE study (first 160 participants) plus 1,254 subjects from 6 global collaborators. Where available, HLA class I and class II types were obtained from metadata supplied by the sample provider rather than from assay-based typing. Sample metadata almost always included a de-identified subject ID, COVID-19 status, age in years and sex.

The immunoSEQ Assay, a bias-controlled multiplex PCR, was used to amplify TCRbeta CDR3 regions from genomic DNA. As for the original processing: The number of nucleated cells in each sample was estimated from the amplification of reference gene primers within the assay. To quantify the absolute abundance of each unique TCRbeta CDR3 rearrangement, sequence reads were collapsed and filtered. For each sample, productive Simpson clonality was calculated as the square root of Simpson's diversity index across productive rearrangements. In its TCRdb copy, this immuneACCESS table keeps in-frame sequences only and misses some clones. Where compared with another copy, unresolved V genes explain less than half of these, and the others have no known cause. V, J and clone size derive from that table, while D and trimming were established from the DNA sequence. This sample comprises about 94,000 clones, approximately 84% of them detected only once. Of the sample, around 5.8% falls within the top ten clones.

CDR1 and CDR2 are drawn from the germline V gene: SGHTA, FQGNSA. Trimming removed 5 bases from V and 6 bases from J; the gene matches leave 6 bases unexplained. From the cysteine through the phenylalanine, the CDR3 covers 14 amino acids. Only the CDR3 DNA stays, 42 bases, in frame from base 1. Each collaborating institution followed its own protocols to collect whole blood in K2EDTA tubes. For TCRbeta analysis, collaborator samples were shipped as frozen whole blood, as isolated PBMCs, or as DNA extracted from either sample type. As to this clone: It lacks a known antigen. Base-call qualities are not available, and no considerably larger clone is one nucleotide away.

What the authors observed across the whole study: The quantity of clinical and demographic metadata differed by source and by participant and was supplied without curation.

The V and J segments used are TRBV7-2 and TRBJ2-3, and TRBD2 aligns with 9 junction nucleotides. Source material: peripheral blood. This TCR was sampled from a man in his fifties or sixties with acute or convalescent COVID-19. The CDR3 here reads CASSRGGAGDTQYF. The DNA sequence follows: TGTGCCAGCAGCCGCGGGGGGGCAGGTGATACGCAGTATTTT.